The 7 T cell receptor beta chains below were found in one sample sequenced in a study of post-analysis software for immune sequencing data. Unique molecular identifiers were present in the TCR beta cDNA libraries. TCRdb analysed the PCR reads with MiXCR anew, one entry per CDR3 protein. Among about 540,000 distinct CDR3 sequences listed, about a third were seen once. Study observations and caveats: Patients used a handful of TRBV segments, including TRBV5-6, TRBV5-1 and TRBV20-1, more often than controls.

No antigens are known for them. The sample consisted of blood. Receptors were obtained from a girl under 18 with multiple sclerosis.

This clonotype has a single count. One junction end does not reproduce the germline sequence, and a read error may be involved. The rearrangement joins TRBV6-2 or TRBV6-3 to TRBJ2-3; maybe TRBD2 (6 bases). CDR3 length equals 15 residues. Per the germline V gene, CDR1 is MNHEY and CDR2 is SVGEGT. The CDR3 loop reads CAGSLKRVSTDTQYF. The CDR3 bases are TGTGCCGGCAGTCTAAAGCGGGTGAGCACAGATACGCAGTATTTT.

CDR3 protein: CSVVIEGEGSTNEKLFF. CDR3 coding DNA: TGCAGCGTTGTGATCGAGGGTGAAGGCTCAACTAATGAAAAACTGTTTTTT. The V call is TRBV29-1, the J call TRBJ1-4; D is unresolved. Germline V gene sequence: CDR1 SQVTM, CDR2 ANQGSEA. V was trimmed by 4 bases and J by 0 bases, leaving 18 bases between them. The CDR3 extends over 17 amino acids.

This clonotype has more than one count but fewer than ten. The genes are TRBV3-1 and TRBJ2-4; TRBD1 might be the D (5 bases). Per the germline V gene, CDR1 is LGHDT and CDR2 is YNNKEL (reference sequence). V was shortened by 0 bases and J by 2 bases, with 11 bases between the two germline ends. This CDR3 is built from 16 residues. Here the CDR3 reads CASSQDPPGTKNIQYF. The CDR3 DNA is TGTGCCAGCAGCCAAGATCCCCCAGGGACCAAAAACATTCAGTACTTC.

The CDR3 DNA reads as TGCAGTGCTGACTCTTTTCTAGCGGGGGGGAGAGAGACCCAGTACTTC. It encodes CSADSFLAGGRETQYF. The rearrangement links TRBV20-1 to TRBJ2-5; 12 bases map to TRBD2. Germline values: CDR1 DFQATT, CDR2 SNEGSKA (reference sequence). The CDR3 consists of 16 residues. Germline trimming cut 5 bases from V and 4 bases from J; bases unmatched to any gene: 11.

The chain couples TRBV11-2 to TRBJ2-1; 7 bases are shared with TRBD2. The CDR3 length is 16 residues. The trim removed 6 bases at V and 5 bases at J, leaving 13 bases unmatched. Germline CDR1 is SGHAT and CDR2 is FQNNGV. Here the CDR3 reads CASRGLGGGDNNEQFF. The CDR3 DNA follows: TGTGCCAGCAGGGGTCTTGGGGGGGGAGATAACAATGAGCAGTTCTTC.

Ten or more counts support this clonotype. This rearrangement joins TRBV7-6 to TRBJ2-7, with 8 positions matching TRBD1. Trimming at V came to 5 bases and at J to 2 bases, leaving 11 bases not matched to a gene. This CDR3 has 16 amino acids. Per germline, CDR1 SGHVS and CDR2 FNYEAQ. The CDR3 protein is CASSRGQGYRTYEQYF. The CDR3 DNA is TGTGCCAGCAGCAGAGGACAGGGTTATCGTACCTACGAGCAGTACTTC.

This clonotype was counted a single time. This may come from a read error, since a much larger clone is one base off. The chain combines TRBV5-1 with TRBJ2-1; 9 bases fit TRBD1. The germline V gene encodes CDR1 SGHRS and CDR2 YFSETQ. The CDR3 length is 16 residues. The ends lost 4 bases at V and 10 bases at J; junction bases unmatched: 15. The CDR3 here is CASSLRDRAWGKEQFF. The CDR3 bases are TGCGCCAGCAGCCTCCGGGACAGGGCTTGGGGCAAGGAGCAGTTCTTC.